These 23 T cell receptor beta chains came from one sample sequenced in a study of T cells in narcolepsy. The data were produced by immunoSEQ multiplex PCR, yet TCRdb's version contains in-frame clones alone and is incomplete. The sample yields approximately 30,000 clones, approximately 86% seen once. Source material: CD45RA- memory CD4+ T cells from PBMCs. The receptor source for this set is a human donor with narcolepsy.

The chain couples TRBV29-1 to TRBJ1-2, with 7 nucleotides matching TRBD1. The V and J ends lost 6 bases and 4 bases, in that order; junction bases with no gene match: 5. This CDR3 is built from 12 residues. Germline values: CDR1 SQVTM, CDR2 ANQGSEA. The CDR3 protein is CSVDRAVYGYTF. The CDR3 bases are TGCAGCGTAGACAGGGCCGTCTATGGCTACACCTTC.

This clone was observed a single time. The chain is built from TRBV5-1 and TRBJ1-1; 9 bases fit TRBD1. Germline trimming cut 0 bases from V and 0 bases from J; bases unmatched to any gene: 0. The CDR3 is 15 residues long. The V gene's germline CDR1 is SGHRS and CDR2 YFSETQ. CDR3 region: CASSLGQGVNTEAFF. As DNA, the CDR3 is TGCGCCAGCAGCTTGGGACAGGGGGTGAACACTGAAGCTTTCTTT.

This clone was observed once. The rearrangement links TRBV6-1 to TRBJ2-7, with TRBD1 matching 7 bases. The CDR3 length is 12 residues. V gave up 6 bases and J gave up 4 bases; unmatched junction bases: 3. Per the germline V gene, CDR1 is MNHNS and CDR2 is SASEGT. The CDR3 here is CASRPTGYEQYF. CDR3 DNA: TGTGCCAGCAGACCGACAGGGTACGAGCAGTACTTC.

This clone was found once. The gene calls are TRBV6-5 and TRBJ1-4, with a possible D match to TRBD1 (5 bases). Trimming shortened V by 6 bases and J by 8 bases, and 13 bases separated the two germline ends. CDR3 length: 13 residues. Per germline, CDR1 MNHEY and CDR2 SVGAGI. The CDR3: CASSQGWGEKLFF. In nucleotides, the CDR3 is TGTGCCAGCAGCCAGGGTTGGGGGGAAAAACTGTTTTTT.

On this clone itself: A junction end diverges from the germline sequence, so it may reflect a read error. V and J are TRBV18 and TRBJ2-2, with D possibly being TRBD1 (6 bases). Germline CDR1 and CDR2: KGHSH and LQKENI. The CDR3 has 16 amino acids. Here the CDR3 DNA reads TGTGCCAGCTCCCCACGACAGGCTCCGGACACCGGGGAGCTGTTTTTT. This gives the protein CASSPRQAPDTGELFF.

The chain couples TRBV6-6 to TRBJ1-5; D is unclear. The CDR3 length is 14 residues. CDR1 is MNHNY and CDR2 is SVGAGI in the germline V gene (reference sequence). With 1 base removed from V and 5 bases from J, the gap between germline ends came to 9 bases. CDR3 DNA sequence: TGTGCCAGCAGTTACTTGGGGAAGGATCAGCCCCAGCATTTT. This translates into CASSYLGKDQPQHF.

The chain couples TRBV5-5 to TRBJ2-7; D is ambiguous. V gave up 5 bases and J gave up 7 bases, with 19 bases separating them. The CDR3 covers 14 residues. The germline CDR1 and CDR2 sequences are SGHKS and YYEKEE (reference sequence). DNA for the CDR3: TGTGCCAGCAGTCATGGGTCTACCCTGGGGGAGCAGTACTTC. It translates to CASSHGSTLGEQYF. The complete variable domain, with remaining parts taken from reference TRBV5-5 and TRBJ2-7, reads DAGVTQSPTHLIKTRGQQVTLRCSPISGHKSVSWYQQVLGQGPQFIFQYYEKEERGRGNFPDRFSARQFPNYSSELNVNALLLGDSALYLCASSHGSTLGEQYFGPGTRLTVT.

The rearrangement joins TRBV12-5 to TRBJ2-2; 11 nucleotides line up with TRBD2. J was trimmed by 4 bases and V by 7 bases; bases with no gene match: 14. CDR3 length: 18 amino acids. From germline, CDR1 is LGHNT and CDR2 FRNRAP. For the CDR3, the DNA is TGTGCTAGTGTGTATCTAGCGGGAGGCCTGGGGGCCACCGGGGAGCTGTTTTTT. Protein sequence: CASVYLAGGLGATGELFF.

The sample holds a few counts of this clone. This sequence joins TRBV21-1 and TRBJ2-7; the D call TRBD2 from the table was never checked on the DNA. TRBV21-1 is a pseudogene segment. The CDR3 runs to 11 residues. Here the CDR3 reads CASSVHYEQYV. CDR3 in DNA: TGTGCCAGCTCCGTACACTACGAGCAGTACGTC.

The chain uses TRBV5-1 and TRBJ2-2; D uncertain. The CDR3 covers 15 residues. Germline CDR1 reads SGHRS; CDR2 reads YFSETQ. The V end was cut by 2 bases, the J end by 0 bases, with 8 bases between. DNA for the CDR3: TGCGCCAGCAGCTTAGTATCGTCGAACACCGGGGAGCTGTTTTTT. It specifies CASSLVSSNTGELFF. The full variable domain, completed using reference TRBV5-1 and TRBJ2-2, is KAGVTQTPRYLIKTRGQQVTLSCSPISGHRSVSWYQQTPGQGLQFLFEYFSETQRNKGNFPGRFSGRQFSNSRSEMNVSTLELGDSALYLCASSLVSSNTGELFFGEGSRLTVL.

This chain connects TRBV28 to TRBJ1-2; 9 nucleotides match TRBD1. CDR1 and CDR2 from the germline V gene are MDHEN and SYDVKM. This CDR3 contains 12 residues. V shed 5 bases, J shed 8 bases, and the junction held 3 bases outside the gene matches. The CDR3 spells CASSTTGGGYTF. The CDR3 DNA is TGTGCCAGCAGTACAACAGGGGGCGGCTACACCTTC.

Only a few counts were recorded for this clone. For the CDR3, the DNA is TGCGCCAGCAGCTTGGACAGGGGACTTAACTATGGCTACACCTTC. This translates into CASSLDRGLNYGYTF. The chain joins TRBV5-1 to TRBJ1-2; 7 bases are a match to TRBD1. This CDR3 spans 15 amino acids. V was pared by 0 bases and J by 1 base, with 3 bases of the junction left unmatched. The V gene's germline CDR1 is SGHRS and CDR2 YFSETQ. Based on the CDR3 plus reference TRBV5-1 and TRBJ1-2, the full variable domain is KAGVTQTPRYLIKTRGQQVTLSCSPISGHRSVSWYQQTPGQGLQFLFEYFSETQRNKGNFPGRFSGRQFSNSRSEMNVSTLELGDSALYLCASSLDRGLNYGYTFGSGTRLTVV.

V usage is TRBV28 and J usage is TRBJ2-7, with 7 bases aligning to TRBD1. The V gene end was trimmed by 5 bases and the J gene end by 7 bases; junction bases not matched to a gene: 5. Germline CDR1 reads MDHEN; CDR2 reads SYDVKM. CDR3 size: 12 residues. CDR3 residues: CASSEGAREQYV. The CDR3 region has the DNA TGTGCCAGCAGTGAGGGGGCGCGAGAGCAGTACGTC.

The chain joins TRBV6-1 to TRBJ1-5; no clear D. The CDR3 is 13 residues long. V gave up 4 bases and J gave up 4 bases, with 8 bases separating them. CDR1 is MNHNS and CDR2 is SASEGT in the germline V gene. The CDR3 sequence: CASSASENQPQHF. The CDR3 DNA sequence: TGTGCCAGCAGTGCATCCGAGAATCAGCCCCAGCATTTT.

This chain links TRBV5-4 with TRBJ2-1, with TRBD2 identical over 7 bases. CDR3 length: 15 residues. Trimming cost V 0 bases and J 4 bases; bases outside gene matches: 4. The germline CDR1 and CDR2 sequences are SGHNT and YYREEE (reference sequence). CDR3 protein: CASSLGVGGYNEQFF. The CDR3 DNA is TGTGCCAGCAGCTTGGGGGTCGGGGGGTACAATGAGCAGTTCTTC.

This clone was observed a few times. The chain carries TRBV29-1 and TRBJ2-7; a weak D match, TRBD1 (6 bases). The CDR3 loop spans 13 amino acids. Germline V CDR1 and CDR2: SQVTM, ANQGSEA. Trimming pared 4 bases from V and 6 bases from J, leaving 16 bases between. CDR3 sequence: CSVGPIQGSEQYF. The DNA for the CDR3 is TGCAGCGTTGGCCCGATCCAGGGGAGCGAGCAGTACTTC.

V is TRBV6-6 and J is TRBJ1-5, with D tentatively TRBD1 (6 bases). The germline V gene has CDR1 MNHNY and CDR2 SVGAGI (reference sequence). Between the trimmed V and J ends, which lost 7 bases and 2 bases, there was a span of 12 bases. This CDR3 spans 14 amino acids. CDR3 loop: CASIADRRNQPQHF. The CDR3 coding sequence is TGTGCCAGCATTGCGGACAGACGCAATCAGCCCCAGCATTTT.

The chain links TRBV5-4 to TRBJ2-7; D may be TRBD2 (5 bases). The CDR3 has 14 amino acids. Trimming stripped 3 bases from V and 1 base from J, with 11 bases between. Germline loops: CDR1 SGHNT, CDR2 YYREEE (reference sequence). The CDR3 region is CASSSDLTSYEQYF. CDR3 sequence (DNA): TGTGCCAGCAGCTCGGACTTGACATCCTACGAGCAGTACTTC.

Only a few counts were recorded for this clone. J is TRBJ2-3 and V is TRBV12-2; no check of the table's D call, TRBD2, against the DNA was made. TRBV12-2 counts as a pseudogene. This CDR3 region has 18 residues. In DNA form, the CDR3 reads TGTGCAAGTCGCGCTCCCCACTTTAGCGAGGTAGGCACAGATACGCAGTATTTT. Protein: CASRAPHFSEVGTDTQYF.

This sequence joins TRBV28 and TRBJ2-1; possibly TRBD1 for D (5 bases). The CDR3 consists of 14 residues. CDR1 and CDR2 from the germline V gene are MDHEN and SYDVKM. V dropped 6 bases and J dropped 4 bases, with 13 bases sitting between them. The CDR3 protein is CASRGSQVYNEQFF. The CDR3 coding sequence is TGTGCCAGCAGAGGATCACAGGTATACAATGAGCAGTTCTTC.

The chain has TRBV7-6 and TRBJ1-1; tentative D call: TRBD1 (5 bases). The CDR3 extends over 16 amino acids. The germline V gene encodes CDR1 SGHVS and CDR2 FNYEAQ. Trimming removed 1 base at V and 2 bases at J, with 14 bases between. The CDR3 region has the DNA TGTGCCAGCAGCTTAGTTCGCGGGGGACCAAACACTGAAGCTTTCTTT. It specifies CASSLVRGGPNTEAFF.

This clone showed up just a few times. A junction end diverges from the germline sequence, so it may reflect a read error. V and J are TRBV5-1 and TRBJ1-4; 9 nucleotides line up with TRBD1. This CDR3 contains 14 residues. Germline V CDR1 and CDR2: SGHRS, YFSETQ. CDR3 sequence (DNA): TGCGCCAGCAGCACCGTCCCGGGACAGGGTATAAGGGTTTTT. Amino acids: CASSTVPGQGIRVF. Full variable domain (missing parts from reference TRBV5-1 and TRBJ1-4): KAGVTQTPRYLIKTRGQQVTLSCSPISGHRSVSWYQQTPGQGLQFLFEYFSETQRNKGNFPGRFSGRQFSNSRSEMNVSTLELGDSALYLCASSTVPGQGIRVFGSGTQLSVL.

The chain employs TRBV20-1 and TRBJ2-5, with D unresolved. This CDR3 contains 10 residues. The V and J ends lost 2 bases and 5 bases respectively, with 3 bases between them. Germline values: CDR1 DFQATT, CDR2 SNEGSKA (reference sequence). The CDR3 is CSARKETQYF. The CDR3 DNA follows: TGCAGTGCTAGAAAGGAGACCCAGTACTTC.